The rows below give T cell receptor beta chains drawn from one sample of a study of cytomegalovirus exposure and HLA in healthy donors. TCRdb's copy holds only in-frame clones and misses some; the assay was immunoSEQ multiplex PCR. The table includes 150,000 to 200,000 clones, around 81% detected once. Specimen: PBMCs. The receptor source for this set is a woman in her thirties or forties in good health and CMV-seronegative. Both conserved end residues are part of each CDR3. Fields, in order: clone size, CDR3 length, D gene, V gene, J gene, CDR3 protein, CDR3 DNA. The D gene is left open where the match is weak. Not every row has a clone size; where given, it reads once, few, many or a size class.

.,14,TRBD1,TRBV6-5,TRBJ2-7,CASSTGTGSYEQYF,TGTGCCAGCAGCACCGGGACAGGGTCCTACGAGCAGTACTTC
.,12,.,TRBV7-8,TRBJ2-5,CASSPSQETQYF,TGTGCCAGCAGCCCCTCCCAAGAGACCCAGTACTTC
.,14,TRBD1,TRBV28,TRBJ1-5,CASSPQTGAQPQHF,TGTGCCAGCAGTCCTCAGACAGGGGCCCAGCCCCAGCATTTT
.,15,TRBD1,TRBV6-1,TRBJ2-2,CASRGDRGNTGELFF,TGTGCCAGCAGGGGCGACAGGGGGAACACCGGGGAGCTGTTTTTT
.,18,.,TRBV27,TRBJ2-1,CASSFLRSVADSYNEQFF,TGTGCCAGCAGTTTTCTACGATCGGTAGCGGACTCCTACAATGAGCAGTTCTTC
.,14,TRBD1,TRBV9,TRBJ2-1,CASSTGTGHNEQFF,TGTGCCAGCAGCACCGGGACAGGTCACAATGAGCAGTTCTTC
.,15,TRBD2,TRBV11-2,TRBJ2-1,CASSLDRLAHNEQFF,TGTGCCAGCAGCTTAGACCGACTAGCCCACAATGAGCAGTTCTTC
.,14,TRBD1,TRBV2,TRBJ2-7,CASSTDRGSYEQYF,TGTGCCAGTAGCACGGACAGGGGGTCCTACGAGCAGTACTTC
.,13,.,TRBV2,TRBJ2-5,CASSAGSGETQYF,TGTGCCAGCAGCGCAGGGTCAGGGGAGACCCAGTACTTC
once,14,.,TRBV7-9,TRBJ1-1,CASSPMDYNTEAFF,TGTGCCAGCAGCCCCATGGACTATAACACTGAAGCTTTCTTT
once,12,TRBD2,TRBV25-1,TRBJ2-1,CASSGGRDEQFF,TGTGCCAGCAGTGGAGGGAGGGATGAGCAGTTCTTC
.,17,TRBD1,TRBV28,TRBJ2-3,CASSPPRQGGYTDTQYF,TGTGCCAGCAGCCCCCCGAGACAGGGCGGGTACACAGATACGCAGTATTTT
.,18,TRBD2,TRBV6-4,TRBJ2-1,CASSDSIWSGRFYNEQFF,TGTGCCAGCAGTGACTCGATATGGAGCGGGAGATTCTACAATGAGCAGTTCTTC
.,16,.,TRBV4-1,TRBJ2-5,CASSPNDGTPLETQYF,TGCGCCAGCAGCCCAAACGACGGGACTCCTCTCGAGACCCAGTACTTC
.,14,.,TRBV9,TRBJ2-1,CASSVAGERDEQFF,TGTGCCAGCAGCGTAGCGGGGGAAAGGGATGAGCAGTTCTTC
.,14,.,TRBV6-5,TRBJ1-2,CASSYSQGAYGYTF,TGTGCCAGCAGTTACTCGCAGGGCGCCTATGGCTACACCTTC
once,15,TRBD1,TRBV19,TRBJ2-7,CASSIAAQGNGQQYF,TGTGCCAGTAGTATAGCGGCACAGGGGAACGGTCAGCAGTACTTC
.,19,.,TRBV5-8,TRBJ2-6,CASSRGAQGGLSGANVLTF,TGTGCCAGCAGCCGGGGGGCACAGGGGGGCCTCTCTGGGGCCAACGTCCTGACTTTC
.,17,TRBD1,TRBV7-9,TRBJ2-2,CASSPRTGTGGTGELFF,TGTGCCAGCAGTCCTCGGACCGGGACAGGGGGAACCGGGGAGCTGTTTTTT
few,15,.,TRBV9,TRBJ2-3,CASSADPQGTDTQYF,TGTGCCAGCAGCGCGGACCCTCAGGGTACAGATACGCAGTATTTT
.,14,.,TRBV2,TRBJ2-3,CASSEDAGRYTQYF,TGTGCCAGCAGTGAAGATGCGGGGAGATATACGCAGTATTTT
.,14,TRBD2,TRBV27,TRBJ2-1,CASSLLALYNEQFF,TGTGCCAGCAGTCTACTAGCGCTCTACAATGAGCAGTTCTTC
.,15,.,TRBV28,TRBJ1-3,CASSLMGRGGNTIYF,TGTGCCAGCAGTTTAATGGGGAGGGGAGGAAACACCATATATTTT
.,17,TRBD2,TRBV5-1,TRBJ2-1,CASSLMTLAVAYNEQFF,TGCGCCAGCAGCCTAATGACTCTAGCGGTTGCCTACAATGAGCAGTTCTTC
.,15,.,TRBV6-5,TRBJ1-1,CASSTSHVRGTEAFF,TGTGCCAGCAGTACCTCTCACGTGAGGGGGACTGAAGCTTTCTTT